A single sample is the source of the 15 T cell receptor beta chains below, sequenced in a study of blood T cells in healthy people across ages. Then a second PCR, running about 7 to 11 cycles, was carried out with a sample-barcoded 5' primer and a J-beta primer mix. TCRdb re-analysed the 5' RACE reads in MiXCR, keeping a single row per CDR3 protein. Of about 570,000 distinct CDR3 sequences in the sample, 25% to 35% are singletons; the top ten hold over 3.5%. This same sample was also taken into another study, of T cells of mothers and their children.

Source material: blood. The receptors stem from a boy under 10 years old in good health.

This clonotype was counted only a few times. The rearrangement uses TRBV20-1 and TRBJ2-4, with a weak D call TRBD1 (5 bases). The CDR3 spans 12 residues. V was clipped by 2 bases and J by 8 bases, with 10 bases between them. Germline CDR1 is DFQATT and CDR2 is SNEGSKA (reference sequence). DNA for the CDR3: TGCAGTGCTAGAAAGGGGCTCGACATTCAGTACTTC. It is translated as CSARKGLDIQYF.

This clonotype was detected a few times. This chain links TRBV29-1 with TRBJ2-7; D remains unclear. The CDR3 has 12 residues. The V gene lost 4 bases and the J gene lost 2 bases, with 9 bases spanning the gap. Germline loops: CDR1 SQVTM, CDR2 ANQGSEA. The CDR3 here is CSVGRGPYEQYF. CDR3 sequence (DNA): TGCAGCGTTGGTCGCGGACCCTACGAGCAGTACTTC.

The rearrangement uses TRBV2 and TRBJ2-1; 8 bases match TRBD2. This CDR3 is built from 14 residues. Germline CDR1 reads SNHLY; CDR2 reads FYNNEI. V lost 6 bases and J lost 0; bases outside the gene matches: 1. CDR3 loop: CASRSGSSYNEQFF. Here the CDR3 DNA reads TGTGCCAGCAGGAGCGGGAGCTCCTACAATGAGCAGTTCTTC.

The chain has TRBV7-9 and TRBJ2-5, with D possibly being TRBD2 (6 bases). The J call may be faulty, since TRBJ2-7 better matches the DNA end. CDR3 length equals 15 residues. Germline V gives CDR1 SEHNR, CDR2 FQNEAQ (reference sequence). CDR3 DNA: TGTGCCAGCAGCTTGGAGGGTCGCCCTACCTACGAGCAGTACTTC. Translation gives CASSLEGRPTYEQYF.

As to this clonotype: At one boundary the junction diverges from the germline segment, which might be a read error. The chain combines TRBV7-9 with TRBJ2-1; D gene ambiguous. This CDR3 spans 13 amino acids. The germline CDR1 and CDR2 sequences are SEHNR and FQNEAQ (reference sequence). The chain's CDR3 is CASSLGDYNEQSF. CDR3 nucleotides: TGTGCCAGCAGCTTAGGAGATTACAATGAGCAGTCCTTC.

V gene TRBV28 combines with J gene TRBJ2-5; 8 nucleotides align to TRBD1. V lost 8 bases to trimming and J lost 1 base; unmatched junction nucleotides: 15. This CDR3 is built from 17 residues. Germline V gene lookup returns CDR1 MDHEN and CDR2 SYDVKM. CDR3 sequence (DNA): TGTGCCAGCCTCCCCCCCAGGGGGCTTTTTCGCCAAGAGACCCAGTACTTC. Amino acids: CASLPPRGLFRQETQYF. Full variable domain (rest looked up from reference TRBV28 and TRBJ2-5): DVKVTQSSRYLVKRTGEKVFLECVQDMDHENMFWYRQDPGLGLRLIYFSYDVKMKEKGDIPEGYSVSREKKERFSLILESASTNQTSMYLCASLPPRGLFRQETQYFGPGTRLLVL.

The chain employs TRBV20-1 and TRBJ2-7; TRBD1 or TRBD2 may be the D gene (5 bases each). Germline CDR1 is DFQATT and CDR2 is SNEGSKA (reference sequence). The V gene lost 3 bases and the J gene lost 2 bases, with 14 bases spanning the gap. This CDR3 spans 14 amino acids. The CDR3 spells CSARDRDGTYEQYF. The CDR3 nucleotides read TGCAGTGCTAGGGACCGGGACGGAACCTACGAGCAGTACTTC.

The chain employs TRBV27 and TRBJ1-1; D not certain. CDR3 length: 13 residues. Germline loops: CDR1 MNHEY, CDR2 SMNVEV (reference sequence). V gave up 2 bases and J gave up 4 bases, with 8 bases separating them. The CDR3 DNA sequence: TGTGCCAGCAGTTTAGTGTGGCGCACTGAAGCTTTCTTT. Its translation: CASSLVWRTEAFF.

This chain joins TRBV7-2 and TRBJ2-3; TRBD2 agrees at 8 bases. This CDR3 is 16 amino acids long. Germline values: CDR1 SGHTA, CDR2 FQGNSA. Trimming removed 3 bases from V and 0 bases from J; junction bases left unmatched: 5. The CDR3 reads CASSLPGLASTDTQYF. DNA of the CDR3: TGTGCCAGCAGCTTGCCAGGACTAGCCAGCACAGATACGCAGTATTTT.

This clonotype has just a few counts. This sequence joins TRBV12-3 or TRBV12-4 and TRBJ1-2; weak D call: TRBD1 (5 bases). Trimming took 6 bases from V and 4 from J, leaving 18 bases between them. The CDR3 is 15 residues long. The DNA of the CDR3 is TGTGCCAGCAGCACCGGGACCTCCGCCCTCTATGGCTACACCTTC. Protein: CASSTGTSALYGYTF.

V is TRBV9 and J is TRBJ2-5; D unclear. The CDR3 contains 12 residues. The V gene's germline CDR1 is SGDLS and CDR2 YYNGEE. V was pared by 3 bases and J by 4 bases, with 7 bases between. The CDR3 sequence: CASSASGETQYF. The CDR3 DNA reads as TGTGCCAGCAGCGCCTCCGGAGAGACCCAGTACTTC.

This clonotype was found a few times. The rearrangement joins TRBV9 to TRBJ1-3; 8 bases match TRBD1. Germline-derived CDR1 and CDR2 are SGDLS and YYNGEE. This CDR3 comprises 14 residues. V was clipped by 3 bases and J by 9 bases; unmatched bases: 8. The CDR3 sequence: CASSGRQGIGTIYF. Written as DNA, the CDR3 is TGTGCCAGCAGCGGTCGACAGGGGATCGGCACCATATATTTT.

The sample holds a few counts of this clonotype. This rearrangement joins TRBV20-1 to TRBJ2-3, with 8 bases matching TRBD2. This CDR3 has 14 residues. The V gene's germline CDR1 is DFQATT and CDR2 SNEGSKA (reference sequence). V shed 5 bases and J 2 bases; nucleotides not matched to a gene: 6. As DNA, the CDR3 is TGCAGTGCTGTTGCGGGAGGAACCACAGATACGCAGTATTTT. Translated, it gives CSAVAGGTTDTQYF.

The genes are TRBV6-2 or TRBV6-3 and TRBJ2-7; 8 positions match TRBD2. The CDR3 loop spans 16 amino acids. V shed 0 bases and J 1 base; nucleotides not matched to a gene: 5. Germline CDR1 and CDR2: MNHEY and SVGEGT. CDR3 coding DNA: TGTGCCAGCAGTTACTCAAGCGGGAGTCTTTCCTACGAGCAGTACGTC. This translates into CASSYSSGSLSYEQYV.

CDR3 sequence: CASSEAMTSNYGYTF. The CDR3 bases are TGTGCCAGCAGTGAAGCTATGACATCAAACTATGGCTACACCTTC. The chain is built from TRBV6-1 and TRBJ1-2, with D hard to call. V lost 0 bases and J 2 bases, leaving 10 bases between the germline ends. CDR1 and CDR2 from the germline V gene are MNHNS and SASEGT. The CDR3 sequence is 15 residues long.